Described below is a single T cell receptor beta chain sequence and its context. The antigen remains unidentified. Germline V gene sequence: CDR1 LGHNA, CDR2 YNFKEQ. V was pared by 4 bases and J by 3 bases, with 15 bases between. This CDR3 comprises 15 residues. These data come from a study of shared clonotypes between healthy human individuals. Generated by immunoSEQ multiplex PCR, the TCRdb table keeps only in-frame clones and is missing some. Of some 2.4 million clones detected, more than 85% appear once; the ten largest clones hold approximately 0.37%. Whole-study findings and limits: It was anticipated that sequencing depth would influence how many clonotypes donors shared.

Source material: naive CD4+ T cells from PBMCs. Subset defined: CD45RA+ positively selected. V usage is TRBV4-2 and J usage is TRBJ1-2, with a tentative D call TRBD1 (6 bases). This receptor was obtained from a man aged 18 to 29 in good health. Some clones in this sample may be carry-over from other donors' samples. The CDR3 loop is CASSPPPGEDYGYTF. The CDR3, as DNA: TGTGCCAGCAGCCCCCCCCCAGGGGAGGACTATGGCTACACCTTC.